The 20 T cell receptor beta chains in this list originate from one sample, sequenced in a study of cytomegalovirus exposure and HLA in healthy donors (dated by TCRdb to between 2016 and 2019). The method was the immunoSEQ multiplex PCR assay. A mixture of 60 forward primers for TCR Vbeta segments and 13 reverse primers for TCR Jbeta segments was used in the multiplex PCR. The table comes from immuneACCESS by way of TCRdb, which keeps in-frame sequences with V and J called. Part of the clones is missing from these tables; in studies checked, under half for an unresolved V gene and the rest for unknown reasons. The sample table on file contains about 37,000 clones. The ten largest clones represent approximately 6.3% of the sample. The sequenced material came from PBMCs. These receptors all come from a human donor in good health.

The chain uses TRBV5-6 and TRBJ1-3, with D unclear. V was trimmed by 4 bases and J by 0 bases, leaving 8 bases between them. The CDR3 is made up of 14 amino acids. Germline lookup yields CDR1 SGHDT and CDR2 YYEEEE. The CDR3 region is CASSGSPSGNTIYF. CDR3 bases: TGTGCCAGCAGCGGCTCCCCCTCTGGAAACACCATATATTTT. The variable domain in full, completed from reference TRBV5-6 and TRBJ1-3, reads DAGVTQSPTHLIKTRGQQVTLRCSPKSGHDTVSWYQQALGQGPQFIFQYYEEEERQRGNFPDRFSGHQFPNYSSELNVNALLLGDSALYLCASSGSPSGNTIYFGEGSWLTVV.

This chain links TRBV28 with TRBJ2-4, with TRBD2 as a possible D gene (6 bases). Per the germline V gene, CDR1 is MDHEN and CDR2 is SYDVKM. The length of the CDR3 is 14 residues. The V gene lost 6 bases and the J gene lost 0 bases, with 9 bases spanning the gap. CDR3: CASRSGGAKNIQYF. The CDR3 nucleotides are TGTGCCAGCAGGTCCGGGGGAGCCAAAAACATTCAGTACTTC. The variable domain in full, completed from reference TRBV28 and TRBJ2-4, reads DVKVTQSSRYLVKRTGEKVFLECVQDMDHENMFWYRQDPGLGLRLIYFSYDVKMKEKGDIPEGYSVSREKKERFSLILESASTNQTSMYLCASRSGGAKNIQYFGAGTRLSVL.

The chain joins TRBV19 to TRBJ1-5; D remains ambiguous. The ends were cut back, 8 bases at V and 0 bases at J, with 11 bases in the middle. Germline V gene data show CDR1 as LNHDA and CDR2 as SQIVND (reference sequence). The CDR3 has 14 amino acids. The CDR3, as DNA: TGTGCCAGTGCCCGGGTTGGTAGCAATCAGCCCCAGCATTTT. This encodes CASARVGSNQPQHF.

J is TRBJ2-2 and V is TRBV13; 12 nucleotides align to TRBD1. The CDR3 covers 16 residues. The J segment lost 7 bases and the V segment lost 5 bases, leaving 8 bases of the junction unmatched. Germline V gene data show CDR1 as PRHDT and CDR2 as FYEKMQ (reference sequence). CDR3 sequence (DNA): TGTGCCAGCAGCCGCCGGGACAGGGGGCGGAGCGGGGAGCTGTTTTTT. Amino acid sequence: CASSRRDRGRSGELFF. The full variable domain, completed using reference TRBV13 and TRBJ2-2, is AAGVIQSPRHLIKEKRETATLKCYPIPRHDTVYWYQQGPGQDPQFLISFYEKMQSDKGSIPDRFSAQQFSDYHSELNMSSLELGDSALYFCASSRRDRGRSGELFFGEGSRLTVL.

The V gene is TRBV14, the J gene TRBJ2-1; 13 positions agree with TRBD2. Germline CDR1 is SGHDN and CDR2 is FVKESK. The CDR3 sequence is 19 residues long. The ends lost 2 bases at V and 7 bases at J; junction bases unmatched: 14. CDR3 DNA sequence: TGTGCCAGCAGCCAAAAAGAGGACGGACTAGCGGGGGTGAGAAATGAGCAGTTCTTC. Translation: CASSQKEDGLAGVRNEQFF.

V gene TRBV19 combines with J gene TRBJ1-4; 7 bases are shared with TRBD1. After removal of 7 bases from V and 7 bases from J, the junction contained 12 bases not matched to a gene. The CDR3 totals 15 residues. Germline loops: CDR1 LNHDA, CDR2 SQIVND (reference sequence). CDR3 residues: CASIRSTGMGEKLFF. CDR3 coding DNA: TGTGCCAGTATCCGCTCGACAGGGATGGGTGAAAAACTGTTTTTT. Full variable domain (missing parts from reference TRBV19 and TRBJ1-4): DGGITQSPKYLFRKEGQNVTLSCEQNLNHDAMYWYRQDPGQGLRLIYYSQIVNDFQKGDIAEGYSVSREKKESFPLTVTSAQKNPTAFYLCASIRSTGMGEKLFFGSGTQLSVL.

The chain uses TRBV18 and TRBJ1-5; 7 bases line up with TRBD1. Trimming cost V 4 bases and J 4 bases; bases outside gene matches: 1. This CDR3 has 13 residues. Germline V lookup: CDR1 KGHSH, CDR2 LQKENI. Here the CDR3 DNA reads TGTGCCAGCTCACGGGACAGAAATCAGCCCCAGCATTTT. The encoded protein is CASSRDRNQPQHF.

V gene TRBV7-2 combines with J gene TRBJ2-5, with D possibly matching TRBD2 (6 bases). V gave up 6 bases and J gave up 5 bases, with 16 bases separating them. The CDR3 has 14 amino acids. Germline CDR1 is SGHTA and CDR2 is FQGNSA. CDR3 protein: CASSRRRGRETQYF. CDR3 sequence (DNA): TGTGCCAGCAGTAGGCGGCGGGGACGGGAGACCCAGTACTTC.

The chain uses TRBV5-6 and TRBJ2-7; 9 bases agree with TRBD2. This CDR3 spans 17 amino acids. Germline V gene sequence: CDR1 SGHDT, CDR2 YYEEEE. The trim removed 0 bases at V and 0 bases at J, leaving 7 bases unmatched. CDR3 protein: CASSLGSGGSSSYEQYF. The CDR3 DNA follows: TGTGCCAGCAGCTTGGGGAGCGGGGGGTCCAGCTCCTACGAGCAGTACTTC.

The chain recombines TRBV5-1 with TRBJ2-1; D ambiguous. V lost 5 bases and J lost 3, with 9 bases in between. CDR1 SGHRS and CDR2 YFSETQ come from the germline V gene. CDR3 length: 13 amino acids. CDR3: CASSISGYNEQFF. The CDR3 nucleotides read TGCGCCAGCAGTATATCAGGCTACAATGAGCAGTTCTTC.

The chain uses TRBV7-9 and TRBJ2-3; TRBD2 matches at 9 bases. The CDR3 has 16 amino acids. The V segment lost 5 bases and the J segment 5 bases; nucleotides outside the gene matches: 11. Germline CDR1 and CDR2: SEHNR and FQNEAQ (reference sequence). The CDR3 loop reads CASSPPRRGGKDTQYF. The CDR3 region has the DNA TGTGCCAGCAGCCCCCCCCGGCGGGGGGGCAAAGATACGCAGTATTTT.

This chain links TRBV9 with TRBJ1-1; D is perhaps TRBD1 (5 bases). The CDR3 runs 15 residues. Germline-derived CDR1 and CDR2 are SGDLS and YYNGEE. V lost 0 bases to trimming and J lost 4 bases, with 13 bases between them. The CDR3 sequence is CASSVVSRVGTEAFF. The CDR3 bases are TGTGCCAGCAGCGTAGTATCCAGGGTCGGCACTGAAGCTTTCTTT.

This sequence joins TRBV10-3 and TRBJ1-4; maybe TRBD1 (5 bases). Trimming pared 10 bases from V and 6 bases from J, leaving 18 bases between. Per the germline V gene, CDR1 is ENHRY and CDR2 is SYGVKD. The CDR3 runs to 14 residues. The CDR3 protein is CATGDGSGDEKLFF. CDR3 DNA sequence: TGTGCCACCGGGGACGGCTCGGGGGATGAAAAACTGTTTTTT.

The J gene is TRBJ2-7, the V gene TRBV6-5; the match to TRBD2 covers 12 bases. The germline CDR1 and CDR2 sequences are MNHEY and SVGAGI. The V gene end was trimmed by 7 bases and the J gene end by 4 bases; junction bases not matched to a gene: 2. The CDR3 consists of 13 residues. The CDR3 nucleotides are TGTGCCAGCACCGGGACTAGCGGGTACGAGCAGTACTTC. Its translation: CASTGTSGYEQYF.

The rearrangement joins TRBV19 to TRBJ2-7, with TRBD1 matching over 12 bases. Germline CDR1 and CDR2: LNHDA and SQIVND (reference sequence). V lost 7 bases to trimming and J lost 6 bases; unmatched junction nucleotides: 4. The CDR3 covers 13 residues. The CDR3 sequence: CASKGQGAREQYF. DNA for the CDR3: TGTGCCAGTAAGGGACAGGGGGCTCGCGAGCAGTACTTC.

V gene TRBV4-1 combines with J gene TRBJ2-3; the match to TRBD2 covers 9 bases. Per the germline V gene, CDR1 is MGHRA and CDR2 is YSYEKL. The CDR3 extends over 16 amino acids. Trimming took 4 bases from V and 10 from J; bases not matched to a gene: 15. CDR3 in DNA: TGCGCCAGCAGCCCCTGGAGTAGCGGGGGTGAGGAGGCGCAGTATTTT. Translation: CASSPWSSGGEEAQYF.

The chain couples TRBV30 to TRBJ2-3; 7 bases are shared with TRBD1. The germline gives CDR1 GTSNPN, CDR2 SVGIG (reference sequence). This CDR3 has 15 amino acids. J gave up 4 bases and V 8 bases, and 15 bases lay outside the gene matches. The CDR3 reads CAGTKTGTRADTQYF. Here the CDR3 DNA reads TGTGCCGGGACCAAGACAGGGACCAGGGCAGATACGCAGTATTTT.

V gene TRBV5-1 combines with J gene TRBJ1-1; no clear D. Trimming took off 2 bases at V and 1 base at J, with 12 bases between the two ends. Per the germline V gene, CDR1 is SGHRS and CDR2 is YFSETQ. The CDR3 is made up of 15 amino acids. The CDR3 DNA follows: TGCGCCAGCAGCTTTGGTCGGGGAGGGAACACTGAAGCTTTCTTT. The encoded protein is CASSFGRGGNTEAFF.

This chain links TRBV30 with TRBJ2-1, with D possibly TRBD2 on 5 matching bases. Trimming cost V 4 bases and J 10 bases, with 11 bases left between them. The germline V gene has CDR1 GTSNPN and CDR2 SVGIG (reference sequence). This CDR3 spans 11 amino acids. In DNA form, the CDR3 reads TGTGCCTGGACTGTAGCGAAGGAGCAGTTCTTC. Translating it yields CAWTVAKEQFF. Full variable domain (missing parts from reference TRBV30 and TRBJ2-1): SQTIHQWPATLVQPVGSPLSLECTVEGTSNPNLYWYRQAAGRGLQLLFYSVGIGQISSEVPQNLSASRPQDRQFILSSKKLLLSDSGFYLCAWTVAKEQFFGPGTRLTVL.

This sequence joins TRBV5-1 and TRBJ1-2; D is unresolved. The germline V gene has CDR1 SGHRS and CDR2 YFSETQ. Trimming removed 0 bases at V and 4 bases at J, with 10 bases between. CDR3 length equals 14 residues. CDR3 loop: CASSLAAEGYGYTF. The CDR3 coding sequence is TGCGCCAGCAGCTTGGCAGCTGAGGGCTATGGCTACACCTTC.